The present T cell receptor (beta chain) was sequenced within a study of T cell repertoires in cytomegalovirus infection. Study overall: Evidence of both CMV infection and a matching HLA type came from public TCR beta signatures.

The CDR3 has 15 residues. The V and J ends lost 7 bases and 5 bases, in that order; junction bases with no gene match: 9. TCRdb reanalysed the reads using MiXCR and keeps one entry per CDR3 protein. The sample lists about 900,000 distinct CDR3 sequences, roughly 31% occurring once. This clonotype was counted between two and nine times. What it binds is unknown. The origin of this receptor is a human donor in good health (CMV status not recorded). Some clones in this sample may be carry-over from other donors' samples. The chain recombines TRBV12-3 or TRBV12-4 with TRBJ2-5; 11 nucleotides align to TRBD2. This material consisted of cultured CD8+ T cells from PBMCs, taken from culture after CMV antigen stimulation. The CDR3 sequence: CASTFSGGARETQYF. DNA for the CDR3: TGTGCCAGCACCTTTAGCGGGGGGGCTCGGGAGACCCAGTACTTC.